These 30 T cell receptor beta chains were sequenced from one sample in a study of cytotoxic CD8 clonotypes in ibrutinib-treated CLL. Generated by immunoSEQ multiplex PCR, the TCRdb table keeps only in-frame clones and is missing some. The table lists around 60,000 clones, roughly 70% of them singletons. The specimen comprised PBMCs, sampled after 12 months of ibrutinib treatment. The receptors shown here come from a human donor with chronic lymphocytic leukemia.

This chain uses TRBV6-5 with TRBJ2-1; D remains unclear. The ends were cut back, 4 bases at V and 1 base at J, with 14 bases in the middle. The CDR3 length is 16 residues. Germline V gene sequence: CDR1 MNHEY, CDR2 SVGAGI. The CDR3 sequence is CASSSNPVPSYNEQFF. Here the CDR3 DNA reads TGTGCCAGCAGTTCCAACCCGGTTCCGTCCTACAATGAGCAGTTCTTC.

The chain employs TRBV7-2 and TRBJ2-2, with D perhaps matching TRBD1 or TRBD2 (5 bases each). V was clipped by 5 bases and J by 1 base, with 8 bases between them. The CDR3 spans 14 residues. Germline V CDR1 and CDR2: SGHTA, FQGNSA. CDR3 residues: CASSRDGNTGELFF. DNA for the CDR3: TGTGCCAGCAGCCGGGACGGGAACACCGGGGAGCTGTTTTTT.

This rearrangement joins TRBV15 to TRBJ2-2; D is possibly TRBD1 (5 bases). The V and J ends lost 5 bases and 3 bases respectively, with 7 bases between them. The CDR3 is made up of 13 amino acids. Germline loops: CDR1 LNHNV, CDR2 YYDKDF (reference sequence). The CDR3 DNA reads as TGTGCCACCAGCCTACAGGACACCGGGGAGCTGTTTTTT. Protein sequence: CATSLQDTGELFF.

This rearrangement joins TRBV2 to TRBJ2-7, with D possibly TRBD1 on 5 matching bases. The CDR3 loop spans 11 amino acids. V lost 6 bases and J 5 bases, leaving 8 bases between the germline ends. Germline V gives CDR1 SNHLY, CDR2 FYNNEI. This CDR3 is CASRRQNEQYF. The CDR3 DNA reads as TGTGCCAGCAGAAGACAGAACGAGCAGTACTTC.

The V gene is TRBV13, the J gene TRBJ1-2, with a weak D call TRBD1 (6 bases). Germline V lookup: CDR1 PRHDT, CDR2 FYEKMQ (reference sequence). The V end lost 5 bases, the J end lost 6 bases, and 16 bases lay between the germline ends. This CDR3 comprises 14 residues. The CDR3 spells CASSLRTDLNGYTF. As DNA, the CDR3 is TGTGCCAGCAGCCTCAGGACAGACCTAAATGGCTACACCTTC.

The J gene is TRBJ2-2, the V gene TRBV28, with D perhaps matching TRBD2 (6 bases). Trimming removed 11 bases at V and 4 bases at J, with 17 bases between. Germline V CDR1 and CDR2: MDHEN, SYDVKM. The CDR3 has 14 residues. The CDR3 spells CASGGRRGTGELFF. The DNA of the CDR3 is TGTGCCTCTGGAGGGCGGCGTGGCACCGGGGAGCTGTTTTTT.

The chain is built from TRBV4-3 and TRBJ2-1; 13 bases fit TRBD2. Germline V gene lookup returns CDR1 LGHNA and CDR2 YSLEER. V shed 4 bases, J shed 0 bases, and the junction held 3 bases outside the gene matches. The length of the CDR3 is 17 residues. CDR3 region: CASSRGTSGTSYNEQFF. The CDR3 DNA follows: TGCGCCAGCAGCCGTGGGACTAGCGGGACCTCCTACAATGAGCAGTTCTTC.

This clone was seen once. The chain joins TRBV7-2 to TRBJ2-2; the D call may be TRBD1 or TRBD2 (6 bases each). V was clipped by 7 bases and J by 5 bases, with 23 bases between them. The CDR3 has 17 residues. Germline V gene sequence: CDR1 SGHTA, CDR2 FQGNSA. CDR3 sequence (DNA): TGTGCCAGCACCGCCCCAAGATCGGGGGCGCGGACCGGGGAGCTGTTTTTT. It codes for CASTAPRSGARTGELFF.

The chain links TRBV27 to TRBJ2-1, with D unresolved. Trimming pared 5 bases from V and 0 bases from J, leaving 14 bases between. CDR3 length equals 16 residues. The germline V gene encodes CDR1 MNHEY and CDR2 SMNVEV (reference sequence). This CDR3 reads CASSNRALSSYNEQFF. The CDR3 DNA sequence: TGTGCCAGCAGTAACCGGGCCCTGAGCTCCTACAATGAGCAGTTCTTC.

V gene TRBV5-5 combines with J gene TRBJ1-1; D not certain. The CDR3 extends over 15 amino acids. In germline, CDR1 is SGHKS, CDR2 YYEKEE (reference sequence). V dropped 3 bases and J dropped 4 bases, with 16 bases sitting between them. The CDR3 is CASSSLKVLSTEAFF. CDR3 nucleotides: TGTGCCAGCAGCTCCCTCAAGGTGTTGAGCACTGAAGCTTTCTTT.

This sequence joins TRBV4-1 and TRBJ2-1, with 10 bases identical to TRBD2. Germline values: CDR1 MGHRA, CDR2 YSYEKL. The trim removed 4 bases at V and 2 bases at J, leaving 5 bases unmatched. The CDR3 contains 16 residues. The CDR3 DNA is TGCGCCAGCAGCCGACAGCGGGAGGGTACCTACAATGAGCAGTTCTTC. Translating it yields CASSRQREGTYNEQFF.

The CDR3 loop is CASSLAPVLMNTEAFF. The CDR3 DNA reads TGTGCCAGCAGTTTAGCCCCGGTTCTGATGAACACTGAAGCTTTCTTT. The J gene is TRBJ1-1, the V gene TRBV27; no clear D. V shed 2 bases and J shed 0 bases, with 13 bases lying between them. The V gene's germline CDR1 is MNHEY and CDR2 SMNVEV (reference sequence). This CDR3 is 16 amino acids long.

This clone was seen a few times. The rearrangement uses TRBV19 and TRBJ2-2; 7 bases map to TRBD2. V trimming: 5 bases; J trimming: 2 bases; junction bases outside the gene matches: 8. In germline, CDR1 is LNHDA, CDR2 SQIVND (reference sequence). This CDR3 spans 16 amino acids. This chain's CDR3 is CASSLWGGVNTGELFF. The CDR3 DNA reads TGTGCCAGTAGTTTATGGGGGGGAGTTAACACCGGGGAGCTGTTTTTT.

The chain couples TRBV28 to TRBJ2-5; possibly TRBD2 for D (5 bases). CDR1 and CDR2 from the germline V gene are MDHEN and SYDVKM. The CDR3 length is 14 residues. V was pared by 2 bases and J by 4 bases, with 11 bases between. The CDR3 DNA sequence: TGTGCCAGCAGTTTAATTGGGAGAGGAGAGACCCAGTACTTC. This codes for CASSLIGRGETQYF.

This chain connects TRBV14 to TRBJ1-1; weak D call: TRBD1 (6 bases). CDR1 and CDR2 from the germline V gene are SGHDN and FVKESK. The CDR3 consists of 17 residues. V was clipped by 3 bases and J by 7 bases, with 24 bases between them. The CDR3 loop reads CASSHAATKGDKDEAFF. Here the CDR3 DNA reads TGTGCCAGCAGCCACGCGGCCACCAAAGGGGACAAAGATGAAGCTTTCTTT.

The chain links TRBV5-1 to TRBJ2-3, with 7 bases lining up with TRBD1. The CDR3 is 15 residues long. Germline V gene sequence: CDR1 SGHRS, CDR2 YFSETQ. V lost 0 bases to trimming and J lost 6 bases; unmatched junction nucleotides: 7. CDR3 sequence reads: CASSLAGQDVDTQYF. As DNA, the CDR3 is TGCGCCAGCAGCTTGGCCGGACAGGATGTGGATACGCAGTATTTT.

This clone occurred once. The CDR3 loop reads CAWSWLAGGRSYNEQFF. In nucleotides, the CDR3 is TGTGCCTGGAGTTGGCTAGCGGGAGGGAGGTCCTACAATGAGCAGTTCTTC. The chain recombines TRBV30 with TRBJ2-1; TRBD2 aligns across 12 bases. CDR1 and CDR2 (germline): GTSNPN, SVGIG (reference sequence). This CDR3 is built from 17 residues. The junction had 6 bases not matched to a gene; V was cut back by 2 bases and J by 1 base.

This chain joins TRBV19 and TRBJ1-1, with 7 bases matching TRBD1. V lost 2 bases to trimming and J lost 4 bases; unmatched junction nucleotides: 1. CDR1 and CDR2 from the germline V gene are LNHDA and SQIVND (reference sequence). CDR3 length: 13 residues. The chain's CDR3 is CASSINRGTEAFF. CDR3 nucleotides: TGTGCCAGTAGTATAAACAGGGGCACTGAAGCTTTCTTT.

This chain joins TRBV7-3 and TRBJ2-7, with 9 bases lining up with TRBD2. The CDR3 runs to 14 residues. Germline V gene lookup returns CDR1 SGHTA and CDR2 FQGTGA. The V and J ends lost 11 bases and 4 bases, in that order; junction bases with no gene match: 12. The CDR3 sequence is CAGSAPGLAYEQYF. Written as DNA, the CDR3 is TGTGCCGGCTCCGCGCCGGGACTAGCATACGAGCAGTACTTC.

The chain has TRBV28 and TRBJ2-5, with D possibly TRBD2 on 6 matching bases. V dropped 3 bases and J dropped 5 bases, with 16 bases sitting between them. CDR1 is MDHEN, CDR2 SYDVKM, per germline. The length of the CDR3 is 15 residues. The CDR3 is CASSFGRPRGETQYF. As DNA, the CDR3 is TGTGCCAGCAGTTTTGGGCGGCCCCGGGGGGAGACCCAGTACTTC.

CDR3 region: CASSLGSGRKETQYF. The DNA of the CDR3 is TGTGCCAGCAGCTTGGGCTCTGGACGGAAAGAGACCCAGTACTTC. V gene TRBV5-4 combines with J gene TRBJ2-5; D gene uncertain. Trimming cost V 0 bases and J 3 bases, with 12 bases left between them. CDR1 and CDR2 from the germline V gene are SGHNT and YYREEE (reference sequence). This CDR3 has 15 residues. The full variable domain, with the rest looked up from reference TRBV5-4 and TRBJ2-5, is ETGVTQSPTHLIKTRGQQVTLRCSSQSGHNTVSWYQQALGQGPQFIFQYYREEENGRGNFPPRFSGLQFPNYSSELNVNALELDDSALYLCASSLGSGRKETQYFGPGTRLLVL.

This rearrangement joins TRBV7-2 to TRBJ2-7, with TRBD1 matching over 12 bases. The CDR3 loop spans 16 amino acids. Unmatched junction bases numbered 6, after V lost 1 base and J lost 5 bases. Per germline, CDR1 SGHTA and CDR2 FQGNSA. The CDR3 DNA reads as TGTGCCAGCAGCTTAGAGGTAGGGACAGGGGGCCACGAGCAGTACTTC. This codes for CASSLEVGTGGHEQYF. The variable domain in full, completed from reference TRBV7-2 and TRBJ2-7, reads GAGVSQSPSNKVTEKGKDVELRCDPISGHTALYWYRQSLGQGLEFLIYFQGNSAPDKSGLPSDRFSAERTGGSVSTLTIQRTQQEDSAVYLCASSLEVGTGGHEQYFGPGTRLTVT.

V usage is TRBV7-2 and J usage is TRBJ2-7, with 8 bases aligning to TRBD2. CDR1 SGHTA and CDR2 FQGNSA come from the germline V gene. The CDR3 length is 14 residues. V trimming: 2 bases; J trimming: 5 bases; junction bases outside the gene matches: 5. This CDR3 is CASSLQAGANEQYF. CDR3 coding DNA: TGTGCCAGCAGCTTACAAGCGGGAGCCAACGAGCAGTACTTC.

The chain combines TRBV5-1 with TRBJ2-6, with 8 bases identical to TRBD1. The CDR3 runs 16 residues. Germline CDR1 reads SGHRS; CDR2 reads YFSETQ. Losses at the gene ends were 4 bases for V and 2 bases for J; bases not matched to a gene: 5. This CDR3 is CASSPGQEAGANVLTF. CDR3 nucleotides: TGCGCCAGCAGCCCGGGACAGGAGGCTGGGGCCAACGTCCTGACTTTC.

This rearrangement joins TRBV13 to TRBJ2-1; 7 bases align to TRBD1. Looked up from germline, CDR1 is PRHDT and CDR2 is FYEKMQ (reference sequence). The J segment lost 5 bases and the V segment lost 5 bases, leaving 6 bases of the junction unmatched. This CDR3 spans 14 amino acids. CDR3 sequence (DNA): TGTGCCAGCAGCGACCGGGACAGAAACAATGAGCAGTTCTTC. It specifies CASSDRDRNNEQFF.

The gene calls are TRBV28 and TRBJ1-2; D remains unclear. This CDR3 spans 13 amino acids. Between the trimmed V and J ends, which lost 5 bases and 4 bases, there was a span of 11 bases. Germline V CDR1 and CDR2: MDHEN, SYDVKM. The CDR3 DNA follows: TGTGCCAGCAGTACTAGAAACTCCTATGGCTACACCTTC. Protein: CASSTRNSYGYTF.

In its sample, this clone was seen a few times. The rearrangement links TRBV18 to TRBJ1-2; 8 bases fit TRBD1. The CDR3 length is 14 residues. Trimming at V came to 2 bases and at J to 5 bases, leaving 4 bases not matched to a gene. Germline values: CDR1 KGHSH, CDR2 LQKENI. Written as DNA, the CDR3 is TGTGCCAGCTCACCAGGGACAGGAGAGTATGGCTACACCTTC. It yields the protein CASSPGTGEYGYTF.

The rearrangement links TRBV6-5 to TRBJ2-3; D gene ambiguous. Trimming stripped 0 bases from V and 0 bases from J, with 7 bases between. CDR3 size: 15 residues. CDR1 is MNHEY, CDR2 SVGAGI, per germline. The CDR3 sequence is CASSYSSASTDTQYF. DNA for the CDR3: TGTGCCAGCAGTTACTCAAGCGCGAGCACAGATACGCAGTATTTT.

The rearrangement uses TRBV11-2 and TRBJ2-7; TRBD2 agrees at 8 bases. The V segment lost 5 bases and the J segment 2 bases; nucleotides outside the gene matches: 14. This CDR3 is 17 amino acids long. The V gene's germline CDR1 is SGHAT and CDR2 FQNNGV. The CDR3: CASSPGVASGLTYEQYF. Here the CDR3 DNA reads TGTGCCAGCAGCCCTGGGGTGGCTAGCGGGCTTACCTACGAGCAGTACTTC.

In this sample, this clone turned up a few times. The chain joins TRBV7-9 to TRBJ1-2, with D unresolved. Germline V lookup: CDR1 SEHNR, CDR2 FQNEAQ (reference sequence). The CDR3 consists of 14 residues. V lost 1 base, J lost 2 bases, and 8 bases lay in between. In nucleotides, the CDR3 is TGTGCCAGCAGCTTAGGGCGGACGAACTATGGCTACACCTTC. It yields the protein CASSLGRTNYGYTF.